This record covers a single T cell receptor beta chain. This sample was included in a study of cytomegalovirus exposure and HLA in healthy donors. It was with 60 Vbeta and 13 Jbeta primers that the PCR ran. Only in-frame clones appear in the TCRdb table, and some are missing; sequencing was by immunoSEQ multiplex PCR. The sample carries about 140,000 clones, about three quarters recorded once. This TCR was sampled from a man between 18 and 35 years old in good health and CMV-seronegative. Sequencing was carried out using PBMCs.

The CDR3 coding sequence is TGTGCCAGCAGTACGGACAACAGGGGGCGAGAGACCCAGTACTTC. Translated, it gives CASSTDNRGRETQYF. V is TRBV6-5 and J is TRBJ2-5; 9 positions agree with TRBD1. In germline, CDR1 is MNHEY, CDR2 SVGAGI. The junction had 8 bases not matched to a gene; V was cut back by 5 bases and J by 4 bases. The CDR3 loop spans 15 amino acids.